Reported below is one T cell receptor beta chain. Antigen specificity is unknown. The source of the sample is a study of shared clonotypes between healthy human individuals. Findings and caveats of the study: Between four donors, naive CD4 clonotypes were shared at a level of approximately 5%.

Deep level was the assay's run setting. Genomic DNA of every subset was divided equally among multiple immunoSEQ plates. Source study methods: ImmunoSEQ junction-only sequences lacked quality scores, so their filtering differed. TCRdb's copy holds only in-frame clones and misses some; the assay was immunoSEQ multiplex PCR. The DNA gave D and trimming, while V, J and clone size come from that table. The sample records some 2.1 million clones, roughly 96% being singletons. V dropped 4 bases and J dropped 1 base, with 12 bases sitting between them. The CDR3 consists of 15 residues. Germline V gene lookup returns CDR1 SGHRS and CDR2 YFSETQ.

Sequencing was done on a sample of naive CD4+ T cells sorted from blood. Subset given: CD45RA+ positively selected. This TCR derives from a man aged 18 to 30 in good health. V and J are TRBV5-1 and TRBJ1-3; TRBD1 might be the D (5 bases). The CDR3 bases are TGCGCCAGCAGCCGGGAAGCAGGGTCTGGAAACACCATATATTTT. This codes for CASSREAGSGNTIYF.